These 25 T cell receptor beta chains were sequenced from one sample in a study of molecular identifiers for immune sequencing clone quantification. In TCRdb, the PCR reads were re-called with MiXCR into one record per CDR3 protein. The repertoire holds around 82,000 distinct CDR3 sequences, with 19% as singletons. Sequencing used naive CD8+ T cells from blood, with Jurkat cell RNA spiked in. As to subset: FACS-sorted CD8+CD4-CCR7+CD45RA+ naive T cells. These TCRs come from a human donor in good health. Some libraries in this study had Jurkat cell RNA spiked in.

This clonotype was detected many times. The chain combines TRBV15 with TRBJ2-3; 9 nucleotides line up with TRBD2. V shed 9 bases and J 0 bases; nucleotides not matched to a gene: 7. The CDR3 sequence is 15 residues long. Germline CDR1 LNHNV, CDR2 YYDKDF (reference sequence). The CDR3 sequence: CATRGLATSTDTQYF. The DNA for the CDR3 is TGTGCCACTCGAGGACTAGCGACTAGCACAGATACGCAGTATTTT.

Comments on this clonotype: This sequence may be a read error, since a much larger clone differs from it by one base. The V call is TRBV7-6, the J call TRBJ1-1; a possible D gene is TRBD1 (5 bases). The germline gives CDR1 SGHVS, CDR2 FNYEAQ. The CDR3 length is 14 residues. CDR3 sequence reads: CTSSLLTVGTEAFF. Here the CDR3 DNA reads TGTACCAGCAGCTTACTGACAGTTGGAACTGAAGCTTTCTTT.

This clonotype was detected ten times or more. The chain links TRBV7-9 to TRBJ2-6; D remains unclear. The CDR3 sequence is 15 residues long. Looked up from germline, CDR1 is SEHNR and CDR2 is FQNEAQ (reference sequence). V was cut by 4 bases and J by 0 bases, with 7 bases left in between. The CDR3 DNA is TGTGCCAGCAGCTACGTGGGCTCTGGGGCCAACGTCCTGACTTTC. Translation: CASSYVGSGANVLTF.

This clonotype was recorded many times. Here the CDR3 reads CASSAGTGGYYEQYF. The DNA for the CDR3 is TGTGCCAGCAGTGCTGGGACAGGGGGGTACTACGAGCAGTACTTC. The chain links TRBV27 to TRBJ2-7; 11 nucleotides match TRBD1. The CDR3 is made up of 15 amino acids. Germline V gene data show CDR1 as MNHEY and CDR2 as SMNVEV (reference sequence). The trim removed 5 bases at V and 3 bases at J, leaving 6 bases unmatched.

The rearrangement links TRBV2 to TRBJ1-5, with no clear D. Germline V CDR1 and CDR2: SNHLY, FYNNEI. Deletions cut 3 bases from V and 5 bases from J, with 14 bases between. The CDR3 loop spans 15 amino acids. The CDR3 protein is CASSEADPEYQPQHF. CDR3 sequence (DNA): TGTGCCAGCAGTGAGGCAGACCCGGAATATCAGCCCCAGCATTTT.

This clonotype was counted a few times. The J gene is TRBJ2-7, the V gene TRBV9, with 7 bases that match TRBD2. CDR1 is SGDLS, CDR2 YYNGEE, per germline. The trim removed 7 bases at V and 0 bases at J, leaving 7 bases unmatched. The CDR3 loop spans 14 amino acids. The CDR3 DNA reads TGTGCCAGCGGGGTGGGGGGGAGCTCCTACGAGCAGTACTTC. Translated, it gives CASGVGGSSYEQYF.

This clonotype was found many times. This chain's CDR3 is CASSPISGQKISGNTIYF. In DNA form, the CDR3 reads TGTGCCAGCAGCCCTATTTCGGGACAGAAAATCTCTGGAAACACCATATATTTT. The rearrangement joins TRBV7-9 to TRBJ1-3, with 7 bases that match TRBD1. The CDR3 is made up of 18 amino acids. V lost 5 bases to trimming and J lost 0 bases; unmatched junction nucleotides: 13. Germline CDR1 is SEHNR and CDR2 is FQNEAQ (reference sequence).

This clonotype was seen many times. In nucleotides, the CDR3 is TGTGCCACCAGCAAATCGTATCTGGGGACAGGGGCCGATCAGCCCCAGCATTTT. It specifies CATSKSYLGTGADQPQHF. The rearrangement links TRBV15 to TRBJ1-5; 10 bases match TRBD1. The CDR3 totals 18 residues. Germline CDR1 and CDR2: LNHNV and YYDKDF (reference sequence). Unmatched junction bases numbered 14, after V lost 4 bases and J lost 5 bases.

This clonotype was picked up many times. V is TRBV29-1 and J is TRBJ2-1; 8 bases line up with TRBD1. CDR3 length equals 15 residues. Germline V gene sequence: CDR1 SQVTM, CDR2 ANQGSEA. The V gene end was trimmed by 3 bases and the J gene end by 2 bases; junction bases not matched to a gene: 6. The CDR3 DNA reads TGCAGCGTTGAGGAGACAGGGGTTACCTACAATGAGCAGTTCTTC. It is translated as CSVEETGVTYNEQFF.

CDR3 sequence: CATGQGFEQYF. The CDR3, as DNA: TGTGCCACCGGACAGGGGTTCGAGCAGTACTTC. The chain recombines TRBV15 with TRBJ2-7, with 9 bases lining up with TRBD1. The CDR3 consists of 11 residues. Trimming cost V 8 bases and J 6 bases; bases outside gene matches: 2. Germline V gene sequence: CDR1 LNHNV, CDR2 YYDKDF (reference sequence). Using reference TRBV15 and TRBJ2-7 for the parts outside the CDR3, the full variable domain is DAMVIQNPRYQVTQFGKPVTLSCSQTLNHNVMYWYQQKSSQAPKLLFHYYDKDFNNEADTPDNFQSRRPNTSFCFLDIRSPGLGDTAMYLCATGQGFEQYFGPGTRLTVT.

Comment on this clonotype: Here the CDR3 omits its conserved ending phenylalanine or tryptophan, so a read error is the likely source. The J gene is TRBJ1-5, the V gene TRBV19; D not certain. Germline assignment: CDR1 LNHDA and CDR2 SQIVND (reference sequence). V lost 5 bases and J lost 2, with 7 bases in between. The CDR3 is 13 residues long. The CDR3 sequence is CASSPGGNQPQHL. CDR3 DNA: TGTGCCAGTAGTCCGGGCGGCAATCAGCCCCAGCATCTT.

Many counts were recorded for this clonotype. The chain carries TRBV6-1 and TRBJ2-7; D is tentatively TRBD1 or TRBD2 (5 bases each). Germline V lookup: CDR1 MNHNS, CDR2 SASEGT. This CDR3 has 13 residues. V lost 5 bases, J lost 4 bases, and 12 bases lay in between. The CDR3 DNA follows: TGTGCCAGCAGTCCAGGGACCCCGTACGAGCAGTACTTC. Translated, it gives CASSPGTPYEQYF.

This clonotype has at least ten counts. The chain uses TRBV20-1 and TRBJ1-6; a weak D match, TRBD1 (6 bases). In germline, CDR1 is DFQATT, CDR2 SNEGSKA (reference sequence). CDR3 length: 13 amino acids. V shed 6 bases and J shed 7 bases, with 13 bases lying between them. The CDR3 DNA is TGCAGTGCCCTAGGGCAGGGGAATTCACCCCTCCACTTT. It translates to CSALGQGNSPLHF.

This clonotype was found once. Just one base apart from a much larger clone, this may be a read error. The rearrangement joins TRBV28 to TRBJ2-3; D unresolved. Germline assignment: CDR1 MDHEN and CDR2 SYDVKM. Trimming took 0 bases from V and 6 from J, leaving 4 bases between them. CDR3 size: 12 residues. This chain's CDR3 is CASSLWADTQYF. The CDR3 DNA sequence: TGTGCCAGCAGTTTATGGGCGGATACGCAGTATTTT.

This clonotype has ten or more counts. This chain uses TRBV2 with TRBJ2-3; TRBD1 might be the D (6 bases). CDR1 and CDR2 from the germline V gene are SNHLY and FYNNEI. This CDR3 has 19 residues. Deletions cut 4 bases from V and 2 bases from J, with 25 bases between. The CDR3 sequence: CASSGFLITDRLNTDTQYF. The CDR3 DNA reads TGTGCCAGCAGTGGCTTTCTTATAACTGACAGGCTAAACACAGATACGCAGTATTTT.

Many counts were recorded for this clonotype. The chain carries TRBV19 and TRBJ1-5; maybe TRBD1 (5 bases). V dropped 3 bases and J dropped 7 bases, with 7 bases sitting between them. This CDR3 has 12 residues. Germline assignment: CDR1 LNHDA and CDR2 SQIVND (reference sequence). The CDR3 loop is CASSMGEQPQHF. DNA of the CDR3: TGTGCCAGTAGTATGGGGGAACAGCCCCAGCATTTT.

As concerns this clonotype: A much larger clone lies a single base off, so this may be a read error. This chain links TRBV6-5 with TRBJ2-7; 7 bases are shared with TRBD2. The CDR3 spans 14 residues. Germline CDR1 and CDR2: MNHEY and SVGAGI. CDR3 protein: CASSYGSGNGLQCF. CDR3 in DNA: TGTGCCAGCAGTTACGGGAGCGGGAACGGATTGCAGTGCTTC.

In its sample, this clonotype was seen many times. V gene TRBV20-1 combines with J gene TRBJ2-7, with D maybe TRBD2 (6 bases). The CDR3 totals 11 residues. V was trimmed by 7 bases and J by 6 bases, leaving 13 bases between them. Per germline, CDR1 DFQATT and CDR2 SNEGSKA (reference sequence). The chain's CDR3 is CSGVGRGEQYF. The CDR3 DNA is TGCAGTGGCGTAGGGCGGGGCGAGCAGTACTTC.

This clonotype was recorded many times. The chain employs TRBV6-5 and TRBJ2-3; 10 nucleotides align to TRBD1. The CDR3 has 15 residues. Germline-derived CDR1 and CDR2 are MNHEY and SVGAGI. Trimming at V came to 6 bases and at J to 4 bases, leaving 7 bases not matched to a gene. The CDR3 DNA reads as TGTGCCAGCAGCGACAGGGGGCCTAGCGCAGATACGCAGTATTTT. Its protein is CASSDRGPSADTQYF.

In its sample, this clonotype was seen many times. The chain joins TRBV6-2 or TRBV6-3 to TRBJ1-2; unclear D gene. The germline CDR1 and CDR2 sequences are MNHEY and SVGEGT. The CDR3 contains 11 residues. V lost 7 bases to trimming and J lost 3 bases, with 6 bases between them. Written as DNA, the CDR3 is TGTGCCAGCAACACCTACTATGGCTACACCTTC. Translating gives CASNTYYGYTF.

This clonotype was recorded many times. The rearrangement joins TRBV27 to TRBJ2-7; tentatively, D is TRBD2 (6 bases). The germline V and J ends were trimmed by 3 bases and 1 base, with 13 bases remaining between them. From germline, CDR1 is MNHEY and CDR2 SMNVEV (reference sequence). This CDR3 comprises 15 residues. The CDR3 nucleotides read TGTGCCAGCAGTTTTCGGGGGTCCAATTCCTACGAGCAGTACTTC. The encoded protein is CASSFRGSNSYEQYF.

This clonotype was seen at least ten times. This sequence joins TRBV10-3 and TRBJ2-7; no clear D gene. This CDR3 region has 13 residues. Trimming cost V 2 bases and J 2 bases, with 7 bases left between them. Germline V lookup: CDR1 ENHRY, CDR2 SYGVKD. CDR3: CAISEDLPYEQYF. The CDR3 bases are TGTGCCATCAGTGAGGACCTCCCCTACGAGCAGTACTTC.

This clonotype occurred many times. J is TRBJ2-1 and V is TRBV4-3; the match to TRBD2 covers 10 bases. The CDR3 consists of 15 residues. The V segment lost 4 bases and the J segment 10 bases; nucleotides outside the gene matches: 10. Looked up from germline, CDR1 is LGHNA and CDR2 is YSLEER. CDR3 in DNA: TGCGCCAGCAGCCCCCCGGGACTAGCGATTCAGGAGCAGTTCTTC. The encoded protein is CASSPPGLAIQEQFF.

As regards this clonotype: One base away lies a much larger clone, so this may be a sequencing read error. The chain recombines TRBV12-3 or TRBV12-4 with TRBJ2-7; D may match TRBD1 or TRBD2 (5 bases each). CDR3 size: 13 residues. Trimming removed 6 bases at V and 3 bases at J, with 12 bases between. CDR3 residues: CASRGTGFYEQYF. CDR3 nucleotide sequence: TGTGCCAGCAGGGGGACGGGATTCTACGAGCAGTACTTC.

Ten or more counts support this clonotype. The chain carries TRBV29-1 and TRBJ2-7, with D perhaps matching TRBD1 (6 bases). This CDR3 is built from 13 residues. V dropped 0 bases and J dropped 5 bases, with 11 bases sitting between them. CDR1 and CDR2 from the germline V gene are SQVTM and ANQGSEA. Written as DNA, the CDR3 is TGCAGCGTTGAAGATCGGCCAGGGGACGAGCAGTACTTC. This sequence encodes CSVEDRPGDEQYF.